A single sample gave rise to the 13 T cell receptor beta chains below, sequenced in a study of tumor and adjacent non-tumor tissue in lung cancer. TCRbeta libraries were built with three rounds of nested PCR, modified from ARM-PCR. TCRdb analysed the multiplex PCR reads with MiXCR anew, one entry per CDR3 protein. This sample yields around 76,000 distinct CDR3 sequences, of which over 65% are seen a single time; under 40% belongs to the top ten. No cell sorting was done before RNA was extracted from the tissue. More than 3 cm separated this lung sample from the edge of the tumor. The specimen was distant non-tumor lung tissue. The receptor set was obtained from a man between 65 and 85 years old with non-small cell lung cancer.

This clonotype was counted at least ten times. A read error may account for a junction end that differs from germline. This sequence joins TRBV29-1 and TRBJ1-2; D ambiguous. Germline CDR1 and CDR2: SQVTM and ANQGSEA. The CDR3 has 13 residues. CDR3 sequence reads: CRVLQTGAYGYTF. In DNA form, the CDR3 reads TGCAGAGTTCTCCAGACGGGAGCATATGGATACACCTTC.

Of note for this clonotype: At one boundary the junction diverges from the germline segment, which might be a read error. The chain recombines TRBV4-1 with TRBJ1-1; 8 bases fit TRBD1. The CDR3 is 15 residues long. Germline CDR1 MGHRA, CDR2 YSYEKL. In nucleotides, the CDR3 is TGCGCCTGCAGCCAAGGACAGGGCTGGATCACTGAAGCTTTCTTT. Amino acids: CACSQGQGWITEAFF.

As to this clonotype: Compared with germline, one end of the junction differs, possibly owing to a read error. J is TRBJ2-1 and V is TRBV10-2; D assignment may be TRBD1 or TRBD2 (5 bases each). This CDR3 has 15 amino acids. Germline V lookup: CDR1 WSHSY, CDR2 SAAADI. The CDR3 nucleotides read TGCACCAGCAGGTCCCCGGGACCCTCTTCTCAGGAGCAGCTCTTC. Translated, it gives CTSRSPGPSSQEQLF.

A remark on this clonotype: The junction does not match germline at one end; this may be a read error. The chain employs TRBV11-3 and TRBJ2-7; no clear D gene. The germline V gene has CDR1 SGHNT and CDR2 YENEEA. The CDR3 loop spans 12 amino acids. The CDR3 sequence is CASSLVWYEQYF. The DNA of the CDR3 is TGTGCCAGCAGCTTAGTTTGGTACGAACAGTACTTC.

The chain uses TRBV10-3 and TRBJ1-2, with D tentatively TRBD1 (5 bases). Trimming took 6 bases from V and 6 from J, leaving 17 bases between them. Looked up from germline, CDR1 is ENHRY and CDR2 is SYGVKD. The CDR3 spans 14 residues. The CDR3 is CAIRKSTGTDGYTF. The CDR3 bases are TGTGCCATCAGGAAGAGTACCGGGACGGATGGCTACACCTTC.

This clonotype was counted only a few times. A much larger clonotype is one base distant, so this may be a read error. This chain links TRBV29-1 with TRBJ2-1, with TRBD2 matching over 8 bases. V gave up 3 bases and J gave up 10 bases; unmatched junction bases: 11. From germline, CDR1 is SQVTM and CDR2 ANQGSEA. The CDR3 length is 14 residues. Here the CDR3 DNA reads TGCAGCGTTGACGTAAGCGGGAGTTCCAAAGAGCAGTTCTTC. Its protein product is CSVDVSGSSKEQFF.

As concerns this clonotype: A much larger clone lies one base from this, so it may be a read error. CDR3 residues: CASSLLAGGYEQYF. The CDR3 nucleotides are TGTGCCAGCAGCCTACTAGCGGGAGGCTACGAGCAGTACTTC. V and J are TRBV6-2 or TRBV6-3 and TRBJ2-7; 12 nucleotides line up with TRBD2. The germline V gene has CDR1 MNHEY and CDR2 SVGEGT. The length of the CDR3 is 14 residues. V shed 6 bases, J shed 3 bases, and the junction held 3 bases outside the gene matches.

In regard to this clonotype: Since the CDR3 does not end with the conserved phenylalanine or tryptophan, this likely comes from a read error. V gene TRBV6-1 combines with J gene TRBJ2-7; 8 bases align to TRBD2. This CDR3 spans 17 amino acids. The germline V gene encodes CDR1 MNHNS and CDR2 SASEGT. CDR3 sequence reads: CASGEIPGGDYTYDQYI. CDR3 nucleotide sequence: TGTGCCAGCGGTGAAATTCCGGGGGGGGATTACACCTACGATCAGTACATC.

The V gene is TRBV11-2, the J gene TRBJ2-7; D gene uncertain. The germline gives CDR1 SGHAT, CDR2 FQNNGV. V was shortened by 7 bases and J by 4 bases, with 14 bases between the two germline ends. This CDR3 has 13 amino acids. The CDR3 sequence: CASIFHEDYEQYF. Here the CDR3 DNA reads TGTGCCAGCATCTTTCACGAAGATTACGAGCAGTACTTC.

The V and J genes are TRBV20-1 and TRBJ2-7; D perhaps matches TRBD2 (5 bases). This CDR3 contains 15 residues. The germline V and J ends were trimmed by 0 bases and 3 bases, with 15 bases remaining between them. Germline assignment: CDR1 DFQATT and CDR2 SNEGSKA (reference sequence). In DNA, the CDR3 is TGCAGTGCTAGAGATCCATGGGAGAATAACTACGAGCAGTACTTC. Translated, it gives CSARDPWENNYEQYF.

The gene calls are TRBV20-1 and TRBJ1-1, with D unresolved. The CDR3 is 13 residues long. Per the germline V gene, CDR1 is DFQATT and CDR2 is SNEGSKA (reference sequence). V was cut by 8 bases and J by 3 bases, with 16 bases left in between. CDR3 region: CSTQSKGDTEAFF. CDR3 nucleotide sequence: TGCAGTACTCAATCGAAAGGCGACACTGAAGCTTTCTTT.

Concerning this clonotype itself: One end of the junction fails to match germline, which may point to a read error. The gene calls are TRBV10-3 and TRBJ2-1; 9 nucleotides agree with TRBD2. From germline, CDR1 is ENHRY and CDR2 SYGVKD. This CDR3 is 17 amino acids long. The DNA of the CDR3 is TGCCATCAGTTCAATTCCTCGCGGGGGGGAACCTACAATGAGCAGTTCTTC. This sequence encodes CHQFNSSRGGTYNEQFF.

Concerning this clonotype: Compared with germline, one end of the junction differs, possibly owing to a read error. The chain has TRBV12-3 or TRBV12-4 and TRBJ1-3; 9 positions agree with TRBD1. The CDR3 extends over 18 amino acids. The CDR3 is CTSSRPGTGIGSEYTIYF. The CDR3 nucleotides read TGTACCAGCAGTCGTCCCGGGACAGGGATCGGCTCTGAATACACCATATATTTT.